This T cell receptor beta chain was documented in a study of blood T cells in healthy people across ages. Background on the study: Researchers report that template switching captured about one barcoded beta molecule per two T cells. Notes on the study in general: Since the PBMCs were unsorted, naive and antigen-experienced cells could not be conclusively compared.

Sample-barcoded 5' priming and a J-beta primer mix drove a second PCR of about 6 to 12 cycles. Each single sample gave us at least 2.5 million CDR3-containing paired-end reads. TCRdb processed the 5' RACE reads anew with MiXCR; each CDR3 protein has one entry. The table lists approximately 880,000 distinct CDR3 sequences, about 44% of them singletons, with around an eighth in the top ten. This clonotype has just one count. The antigen remains unidentified. Germline trimming cut 2 bases from V and 3 bases from J; bases unmatched to any gene: 4. The CDR3 consists of 15 residues. Germline V gene lookup returns CDR1 DFQATT and CDR2 SNEGSKA (reference sequence). Total RNA, at least 5 micrograms per sample, came from PBMCs.

The specimen was blood. V usage is TRBV20-1 and J usage is TRBJ2-4, with 10 bases matching TRBD2. The clonotype originates from a man between 25 and 39 years old in good health. The CDR3 coding sequence is TGCAGTGCTAGACTAGCGGGGGACTACAAAAACATTCAGTACTTC. Its translation: CSARLAGDYKNIQYF.